The present TCR beta chain was sequenced within a study of T-cell reconstitution after alpha-beta-depleted transplantation in children. V lost 0 bases, J lost 4 bases, and 4 bases lay in between. Germline lookup yields CDR1 SGHRS and CDR2 YFSETQ. The CDR3 sequence is 13 residues long. This sample's TCRbeta library carried unique molecular identifier barcodes. TCRdb analysed the PCR reads with MiXCR anew, one entry per CDR3 protein. This table has about 980,000 distinct CDR3 sequences, under 30% appearing once. This clonotype was sampled from a boy younger than two who had a stem cell transplant for SCID, so the T cells may come from the graft donor. The source material was PBMCs, mostly from graft donor cells, sampled 360 days after TCRalphabeta/CD19-depleted stem cell transplant. This chain joins TRBV5-1 and TRBJ2-2; D gene ambiguous. The CDR3 sequence is CASSLEATGELFF. The CDR3 DNA reads as TGCGCCAGCAGCTTGGAGGCCACCGGGGAGCTGTTTTTT.